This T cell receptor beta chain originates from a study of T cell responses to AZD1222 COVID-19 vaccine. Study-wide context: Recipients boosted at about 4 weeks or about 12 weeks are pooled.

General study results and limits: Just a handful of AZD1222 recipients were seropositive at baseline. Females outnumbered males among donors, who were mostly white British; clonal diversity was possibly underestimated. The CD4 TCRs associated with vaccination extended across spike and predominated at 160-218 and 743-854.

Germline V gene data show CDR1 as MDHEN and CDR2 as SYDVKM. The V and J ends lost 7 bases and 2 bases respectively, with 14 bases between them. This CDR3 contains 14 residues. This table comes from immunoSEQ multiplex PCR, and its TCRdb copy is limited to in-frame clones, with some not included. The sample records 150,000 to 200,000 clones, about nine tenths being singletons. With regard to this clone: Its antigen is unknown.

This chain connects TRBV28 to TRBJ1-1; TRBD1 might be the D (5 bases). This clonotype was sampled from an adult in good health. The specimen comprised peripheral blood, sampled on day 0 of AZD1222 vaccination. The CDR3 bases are TGTGCCAGCATCAGGATAGGGGCTAACACTGAAGCTTTCTTT. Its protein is CASIRIGANTEAFF.